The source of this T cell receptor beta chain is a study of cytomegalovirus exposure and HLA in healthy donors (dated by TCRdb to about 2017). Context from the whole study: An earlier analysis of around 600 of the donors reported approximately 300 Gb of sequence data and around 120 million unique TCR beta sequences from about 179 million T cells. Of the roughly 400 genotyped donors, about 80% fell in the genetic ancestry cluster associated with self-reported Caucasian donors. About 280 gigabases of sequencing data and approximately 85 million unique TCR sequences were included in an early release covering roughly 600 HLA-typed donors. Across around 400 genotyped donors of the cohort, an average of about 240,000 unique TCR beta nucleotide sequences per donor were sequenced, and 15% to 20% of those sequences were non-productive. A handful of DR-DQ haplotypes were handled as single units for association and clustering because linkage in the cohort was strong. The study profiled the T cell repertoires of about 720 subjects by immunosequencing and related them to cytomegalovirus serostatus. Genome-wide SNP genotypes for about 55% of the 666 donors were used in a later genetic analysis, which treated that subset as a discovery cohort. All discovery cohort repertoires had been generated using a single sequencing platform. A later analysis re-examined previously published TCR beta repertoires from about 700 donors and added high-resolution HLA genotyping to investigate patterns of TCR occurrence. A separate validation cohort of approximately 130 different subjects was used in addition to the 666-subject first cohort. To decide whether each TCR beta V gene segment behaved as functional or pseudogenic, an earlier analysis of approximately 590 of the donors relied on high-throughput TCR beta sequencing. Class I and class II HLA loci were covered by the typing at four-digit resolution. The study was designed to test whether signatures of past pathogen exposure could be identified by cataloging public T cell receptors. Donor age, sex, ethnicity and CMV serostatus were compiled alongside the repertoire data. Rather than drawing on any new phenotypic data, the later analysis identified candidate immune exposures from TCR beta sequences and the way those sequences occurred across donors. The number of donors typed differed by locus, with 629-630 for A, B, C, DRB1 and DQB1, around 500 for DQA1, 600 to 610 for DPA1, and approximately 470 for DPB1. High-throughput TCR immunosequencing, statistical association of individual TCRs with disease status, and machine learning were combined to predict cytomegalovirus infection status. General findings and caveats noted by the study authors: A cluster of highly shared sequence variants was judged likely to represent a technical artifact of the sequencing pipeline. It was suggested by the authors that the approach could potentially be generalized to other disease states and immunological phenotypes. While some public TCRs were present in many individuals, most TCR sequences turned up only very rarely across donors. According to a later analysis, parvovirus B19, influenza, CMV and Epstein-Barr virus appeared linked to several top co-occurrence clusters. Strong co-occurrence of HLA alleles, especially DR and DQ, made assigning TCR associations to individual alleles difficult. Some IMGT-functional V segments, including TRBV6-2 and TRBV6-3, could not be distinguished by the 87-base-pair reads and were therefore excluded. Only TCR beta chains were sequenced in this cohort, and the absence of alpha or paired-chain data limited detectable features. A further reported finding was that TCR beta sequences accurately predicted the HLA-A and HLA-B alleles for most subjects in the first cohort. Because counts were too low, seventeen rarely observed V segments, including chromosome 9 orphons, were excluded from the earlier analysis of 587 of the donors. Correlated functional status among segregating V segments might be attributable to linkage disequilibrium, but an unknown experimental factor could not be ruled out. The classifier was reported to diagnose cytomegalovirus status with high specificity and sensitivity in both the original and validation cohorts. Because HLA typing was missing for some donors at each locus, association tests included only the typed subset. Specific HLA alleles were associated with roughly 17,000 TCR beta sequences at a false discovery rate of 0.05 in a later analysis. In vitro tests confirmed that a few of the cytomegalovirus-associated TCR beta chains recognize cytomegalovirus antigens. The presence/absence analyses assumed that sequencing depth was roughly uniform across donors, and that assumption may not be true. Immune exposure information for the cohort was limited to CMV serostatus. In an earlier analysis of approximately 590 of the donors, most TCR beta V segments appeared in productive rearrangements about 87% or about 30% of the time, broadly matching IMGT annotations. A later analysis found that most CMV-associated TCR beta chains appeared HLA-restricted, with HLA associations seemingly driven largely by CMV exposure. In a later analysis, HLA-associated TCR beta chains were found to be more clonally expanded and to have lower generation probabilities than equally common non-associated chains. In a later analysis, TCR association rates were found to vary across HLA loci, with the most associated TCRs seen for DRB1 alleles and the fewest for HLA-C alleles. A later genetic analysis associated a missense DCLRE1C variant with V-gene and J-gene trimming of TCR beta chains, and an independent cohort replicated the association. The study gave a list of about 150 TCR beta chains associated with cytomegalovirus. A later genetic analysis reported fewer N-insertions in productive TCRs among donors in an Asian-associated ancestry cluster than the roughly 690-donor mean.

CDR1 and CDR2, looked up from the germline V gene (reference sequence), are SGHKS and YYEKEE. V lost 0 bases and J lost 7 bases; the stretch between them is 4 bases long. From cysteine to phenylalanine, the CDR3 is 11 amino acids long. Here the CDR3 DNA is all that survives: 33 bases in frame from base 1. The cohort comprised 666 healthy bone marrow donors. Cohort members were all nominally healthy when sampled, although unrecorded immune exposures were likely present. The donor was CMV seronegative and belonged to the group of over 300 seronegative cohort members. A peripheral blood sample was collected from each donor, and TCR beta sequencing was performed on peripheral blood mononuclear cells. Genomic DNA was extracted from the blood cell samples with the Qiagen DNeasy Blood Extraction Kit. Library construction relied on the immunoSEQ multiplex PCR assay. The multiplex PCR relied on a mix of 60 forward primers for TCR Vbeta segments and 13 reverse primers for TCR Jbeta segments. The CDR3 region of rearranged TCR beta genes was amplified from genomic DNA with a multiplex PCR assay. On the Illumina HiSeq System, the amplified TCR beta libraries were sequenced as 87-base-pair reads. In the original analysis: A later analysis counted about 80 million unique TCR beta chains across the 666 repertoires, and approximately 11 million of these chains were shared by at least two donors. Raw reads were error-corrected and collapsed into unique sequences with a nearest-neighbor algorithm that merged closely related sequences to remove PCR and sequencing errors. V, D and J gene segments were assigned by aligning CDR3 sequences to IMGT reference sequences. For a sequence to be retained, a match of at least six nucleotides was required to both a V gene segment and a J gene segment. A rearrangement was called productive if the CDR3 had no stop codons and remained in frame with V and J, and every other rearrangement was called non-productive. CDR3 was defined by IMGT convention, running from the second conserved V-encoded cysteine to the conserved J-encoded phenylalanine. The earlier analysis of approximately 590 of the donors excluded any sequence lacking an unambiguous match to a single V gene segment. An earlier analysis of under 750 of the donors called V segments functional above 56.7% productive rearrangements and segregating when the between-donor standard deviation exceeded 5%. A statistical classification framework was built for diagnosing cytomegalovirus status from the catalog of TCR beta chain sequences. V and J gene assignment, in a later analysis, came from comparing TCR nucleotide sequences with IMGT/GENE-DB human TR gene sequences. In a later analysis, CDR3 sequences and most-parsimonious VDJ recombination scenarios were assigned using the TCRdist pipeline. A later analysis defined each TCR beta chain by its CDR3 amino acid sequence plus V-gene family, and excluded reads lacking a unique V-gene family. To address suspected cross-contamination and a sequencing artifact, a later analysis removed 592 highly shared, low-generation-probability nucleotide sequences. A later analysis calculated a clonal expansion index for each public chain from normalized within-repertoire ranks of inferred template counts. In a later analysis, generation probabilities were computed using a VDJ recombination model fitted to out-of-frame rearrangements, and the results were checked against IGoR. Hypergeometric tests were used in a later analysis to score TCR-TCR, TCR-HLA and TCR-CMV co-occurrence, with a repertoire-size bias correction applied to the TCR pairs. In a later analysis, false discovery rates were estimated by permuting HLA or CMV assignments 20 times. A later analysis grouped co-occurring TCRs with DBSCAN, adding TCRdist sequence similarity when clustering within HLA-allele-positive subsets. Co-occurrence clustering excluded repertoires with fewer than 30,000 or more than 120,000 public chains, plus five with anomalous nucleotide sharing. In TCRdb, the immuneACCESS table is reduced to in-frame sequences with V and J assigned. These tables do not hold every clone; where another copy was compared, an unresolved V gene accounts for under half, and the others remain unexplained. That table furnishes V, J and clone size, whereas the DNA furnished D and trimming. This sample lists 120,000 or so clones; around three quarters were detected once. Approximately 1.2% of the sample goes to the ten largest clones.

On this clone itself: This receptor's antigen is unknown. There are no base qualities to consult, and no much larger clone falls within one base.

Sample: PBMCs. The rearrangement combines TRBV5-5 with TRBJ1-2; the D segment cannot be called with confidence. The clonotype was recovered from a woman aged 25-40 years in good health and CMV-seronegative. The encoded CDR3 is CASSLGAGYTF. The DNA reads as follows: TGTGCCAGCAGCTTGGGGGCTGGCTACACCTTC.